This T cell receptor (beta chain) originates from a study of T cell responses to AZD1222 COVID-19 vaccine. Data came from immunoSEQ multiplex PCR; TCRdb stores just in-frame clones and leaves some out. The table has about 84,000 clones, around 85% seen once; the top ten hold about an eighth. Germline CDR1 is PRHDT and CDR2 is FYEKMQ (reference sequence). This CDR3 is built from 16 residues. The ends lost 5 bases at V and 1 base at J; junction bases unmatched: 10. The sample was peripheral blood, taken 28 days after the second AZD1222 dose. The rearrangement uses TRBV13 and TRBJ2-7; 8 bases align to TRBD2. This clonotype was sampled from an adult who received the AZD1222 COVID-19 vaccine. The CDR3 bases are TGTGCCAGCAGCGGTAGCGGGATAGGAAGATCCTACGAGCAGTACTTC. Protein sequence: CASSGSGIGRSYEQYF.